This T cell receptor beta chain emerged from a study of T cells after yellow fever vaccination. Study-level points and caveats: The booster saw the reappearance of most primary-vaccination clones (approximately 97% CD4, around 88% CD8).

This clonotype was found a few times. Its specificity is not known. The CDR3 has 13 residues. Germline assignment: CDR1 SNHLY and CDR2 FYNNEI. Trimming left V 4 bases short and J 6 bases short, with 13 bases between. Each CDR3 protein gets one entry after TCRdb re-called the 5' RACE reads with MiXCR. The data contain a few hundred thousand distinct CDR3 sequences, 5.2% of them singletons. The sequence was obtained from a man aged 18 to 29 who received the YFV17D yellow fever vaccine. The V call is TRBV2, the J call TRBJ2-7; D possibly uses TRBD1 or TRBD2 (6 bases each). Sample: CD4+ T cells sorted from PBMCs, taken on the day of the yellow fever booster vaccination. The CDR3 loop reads CASSVRGALEQYV. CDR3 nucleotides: TGTGCCAGCAGTGTTAGGGGGGCCCTCGAGCAGTACGTC.